The entry below gives a single T cell receptor (beta chain) sequence along with its context. Its antigen is undetermined. This sample was included in a study of a mutant IDH1 vaccine in newly diagnosed glioma. Regarding the study as a whole: Across multiple MHC alleles, 93.3% of patients had vaccine-induced responses.

Assay: immunoSEQ multiplex PCR; the TCRdb copy retains only in-frame clones and omits some. Here the sample spans roughly 26,000 clones, approximately 82% being singletons. Described time point: week 35, safety follow-up. Mutant IDH1 20-mer peptide, at 300 ug, made up each vaccine dose, with topical imiquimod. CDR3 length: 15 amino acids. Looked up from germline, CDR1 is MNHEY and CDR2 is SVGAGI. V was shortened by 2 bases and J by 3 bases, with 11 bases between the two germline ends. Sequencing was performed on PBMCs, taken from a glioma patient whose treatment included an IDH1 peptide vaccine. This clonotype was obtained from a man aged 30 to 39 with glioma. The gene calls are TRBV6-5 and TRBJ2-1, with D maybe TRBD2 (7 bases). The CDR3 region has the DNA TGTGCCAGCAGTTACGGGGGGGCCATCTACAATGAGCAGTTCTTC. The encoded protein is CASSYGGAIYNEQFF.